These 13 T cell receptor beta chains share one sample of origin, sequenced in a study of beta chain features in type 1 diabetes. Study outcomes and limitations: Shortening that was moderate but significant affected the TCRB CDR3s of Type 1 diabetes patients in all four CD4+ subsets.

What was sequenced were expressed TCRB transcripts, since all of the isolated RNA had been reverse transcribed. Data came from immunoSEQ multiplex PCR; TCRdb stores just in-frame clones and leaves some out. The profile covers hundreds of thousands of clones, with roughly an eighth appearing a single time and roughly 0.04% taken by the ten largest. These receptors' targets are unknown. Material for sequencing was naive CD4+ T cells from blood. Receptors were obtained from a man aged 18 to 30 with type 1 diabetes.

The chain joins TRBV5-1 to TRBJ2-4; TRBD1 matches 9 bases. V trimming: 3 bases; J trimming: 5 bases; junction bases outside the gene matches: 3. Germline V gene lookup returns CDR1 SGHRS and CDR2 YFSETQ. The CDR3 is 14 amino acids. The DNA of the CDR3 is TGCGCCAGCAGCTCCGGGACAGGGCAAAACATTCAGTACTTC. Its protein is CASSSGTGQNIQYF.

The sample holds a few counts of this clone. The chain links TRBV5-6 to TRBJ1-6; TRBD1 matches at 8 bases. The CDR3 is made up of 15 amino acids. The J segment lost 11 bases and the V segment lost 0 bases, leaving 7 bases of the junction unmatched. The V gene's germline CDR1 is SGHDT and CDR2 YYEEEE. This chain's CDR3 is CASSLVRDRKTPLHF. Here the CDR3 DNA reads TGTGCCAGCAGCTTGGTGCGGGACAGGAAGACACCCCTCCACTTT.

J is TRBJ2-1 and V is TRBV28; no reliable D call. Trimming stripped 2 bases from V and 5 bases from J, with 19 bases between. The CDR3 spans 17 residues. The germline CDR1 and CDR2 sequences are MDHEN and SYDVKM. The CDR3 sequence: CASSLPPGRSAHNEQFF. CDR3 nucleotide sequence: TGTGCCAGCAGTTTACCCCCCGGTCGTTCGGCCCACAATGAGCAGTTCTTC. The whole variable domain, remainder taken from reference TRBV28 and TRBJ2-1, is DVKVTQSSRYLVKRTGEKVFLECVQDMDHENMFWYRQDPGLGLRLIYFSYDVKMKEKGDIPEGYSVSREKKERFSLILESASTNQTSMYLCASSLPPGRSAHNEQFFGPGTRLTVL.

V gene TRBV28 combines with J gene TRBJ2-7, with unresolved D. Trimming took off 10 bases at V and 9 bases at J, with 13 bases between the two ends. CDR1 and CDR2 from the germline V gene are MDHEN and SYDVKM. The CDR3 extends over 10 amino acids. The CDR3 is CATTSGGQYF. The DNA of the CDR3 is TGTGCCACAACCTCAGGCGGGCAGTACTTC.

The chain has TRBV30 and TRBJ1-4, with no clear D. Trimming removed 2 bases at V and 7 bases at J, with 14 bases between. The germline CDR1 and CDR2 sequences are GTSNPN and SVGIG (reference sequence). There are 14 residues in the CDR3. The DNA for the CDR3 is TGTGCCTGGAGTCGGGGTATAGGTAGTGAAAAACTGTTTTTT. As protein: CAWSRGIGSEKLFF.

This chain joins TRBV28 and TRBJ2-3; a possible D gene is TRBD2 (5 bases). Per the germline V gene, CDR1 is MDHEN and CDR2 is SYDVKM. The CDR3 contains 14 residues. Trimming took off 6 bases at V and 6 bases at J, with 16 bases between the two ends. The CDR3 loop is CASSPLARGDTQYF. CDR3 sequence (DNA): TGTGCCAGCAGCCCGCTTGCCCGAGGGGATACGCAGTATTTT.

This clone was counted a few times. One junction end does not reproduce the germline sequence, and a read error may be involved. The V call is TRBV30, the J call TRBJ2-1; perhaps D is TRBD1 or TRBD2 (6 bases each). From germline, CDR1 is GTSNPN and CDR2 SVGIG (reference sequence). The CDR3 covers 13 residues. CDR3 in amino acids: CAWSTQQGAGGIF. CDR3 DNA: TGTGCCTGGAGTACCCAACAGGGCGCCGGGGGAATCTTC.

The chain links TRBV28 to TRBJ2-7; a weak D match, TRBD2 (5 bases). Trimming took 7 bases from V and 4 from J, leaving 14 bases between them. CDR1 and CDR2 (germline): MDHEN, SYDVKM. The CDR3 is 13 amino acids. The CDR3 DNA sequence: TGTGCCAGCACGTCGGGAAGTAGATACGAGCAGTACTTC. It specifies CASTSGSRYEQYF.

V and J are TRBV5-4 and TRBJ2-3; TRBD2 agrees at 15 bases. Germline CDR1 is SGHNT and CDR2 is YYREEE (reference sequence). Trimming cost V 4 bases and J 0 bases; bases outside gene matches: 6. This CDR3 is built from 18 residues. Written as DNA, the CDR3 is TGTGCCAGCAGCCCGGGACTAGCGGGGGGTAGGAGCACAGATACGCAGTATTTT. Amino acid sequence: CASSPGLAGGRSTDTQYF.

The CDR3 spells CASSLLRETQYF. The DNA of the CDR3 is TGCGCCAGCAGCTTGCTTAGGGAGACCCAGTACTTC. J is TRBJ2-5 and V is TRBV5-1; no clear D. This CDR3 has 12 amino acids. Trimming pared 1 base from V and 5 bases from J, leaving 6 bases between. Germline-derived CDR1 and CDR2 are SGHRS and YFSETQ.

This clone was picked up a small number of times. The chain has TRBV5-6 and TRBJ2-1; no clear D. The ends were cut back, 1 base at V and 0 bases at J, with 8 bases in the middle. CDR1 is SGHDT, CDR2 YYEEEE, per germline. This CDR3 is 15 amino acids long. The chain's CDR3 is CASSLTGFSYNEQFF. As DNA, the CDR3 is TGTGCCAGCAGCTTGACCGGCTTCTCCTACAATGAGCAGTTCTTC.

The V gene is TRBV5-4, the J gene TRBJ2-3; D unresolved. The V end lost 5 bases, the J end lost 0 bases, and 19 bases lay between the germline ends. Germline values: CDR1 SGHNT, CDR2 YYREEE (reference sequence). The CDR3 is made up of 17 amino acids. The CDR3 is CASSLSPSAESTDTQYF. The CDR3 nucleotides read TGTGCCAGCAGTTTGAGCCCCTCGGCGGAGAGCACAGATACGCAGTATTTT.

As for this clone: This CDR3 is also generated by other DNA sequences in the sample. The rearrangement joins TRBV5-1 to TRBJ1-2; TRBD1 matches 8 bases. The CDR3 sequence is 13 residues long. V trimming: 3 bases; J trimming: 6 bases; junction bases outside the gene matches: 4. Germline-derived CDR1 and CDR2 are SGHRS and YFSETQ. The CDR3 sequence is CASSSGQGDGYTF. CDR3 coding DNA: TGCGCCAGCAGCTCAGGACAGGGCGATGGCTACACCTTC. Combining the CDR3 with reference TRBV5-1 and TRBJ1-2 gives the whole variable domain KAGVTQTPRYLIKTRGQQVTLSCSPISGHRSVSWYQQTPGQGLQFLFEYFSETQRNKGNFPGRFSGRQFSNSRSEMNVSTLELGDSALYLCASSSGQGDGYTFGSGTRLTVV.